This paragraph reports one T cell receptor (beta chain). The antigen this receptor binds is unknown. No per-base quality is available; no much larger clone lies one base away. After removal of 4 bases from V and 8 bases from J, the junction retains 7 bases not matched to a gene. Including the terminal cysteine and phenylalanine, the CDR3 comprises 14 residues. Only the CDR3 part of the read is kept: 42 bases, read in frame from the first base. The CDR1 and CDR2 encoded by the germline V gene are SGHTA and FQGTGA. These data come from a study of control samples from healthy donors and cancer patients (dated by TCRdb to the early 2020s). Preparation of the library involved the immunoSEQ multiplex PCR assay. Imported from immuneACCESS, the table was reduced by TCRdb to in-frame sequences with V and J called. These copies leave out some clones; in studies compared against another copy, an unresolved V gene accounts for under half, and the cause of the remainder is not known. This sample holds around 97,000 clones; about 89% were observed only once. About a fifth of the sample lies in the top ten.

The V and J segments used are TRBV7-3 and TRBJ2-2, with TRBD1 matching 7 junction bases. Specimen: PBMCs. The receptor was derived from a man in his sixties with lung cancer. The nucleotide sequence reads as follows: TGTGCCAGCAGCTCACAAATGGGACAGGGGGAGCTGTTTTTT. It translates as CASSSQMGQGELFF.